This TCR beta chain was captured by sequencing in a study of cytomegalovirus exposure and HLA in healthy donors. About the study: Clustering assigned about 80% of the approximately 390 genotyped donors to the Caucasian-associated ancestry cluster. Study-wide results and caveats: As was reported, the HLA-A and HLA-B alleles of most subjects were accurately predicted from TCR beta sequences. Cytomegalovirus association was assigned to about 180 TCR beta chains.

The PCR ran on 60 Vbeta and 13 Jbeta primers. Measured with immunoSEQ multiplex PCR; TCRdb has only the in-frame clones, and not every one. Altogether about 160,000 clones are present, 70% to 80% being singletons, with the ten largest covering over 1%. Of note for this clone: Its target is unknown.

Trimming left V 3 bases short and J 0 bases short, with 8 bases between. The CDR3 has 14 amino acids. Germline V gives CDR1 MGHDK, CDR2 SYGVNS. Each of the donors was a healthy bone marrow donor. Sequenced: PBMCs. The source of this sequence is a woman aged 45-65 years in good health and CMV-seronegative. This rearrangement joins TRBV25-1 to TRBJ1-1; D gene uncertain. DNA for the CDR3: TGTGCCAGCAGTGACCCCTCGGTGAACACTGAAGCTTTCTTT. Translated: CASSDPSVNTEAFF. The whole variable domain, remainder taken from reference TRBV25-1 and TRBJ1-1, is EADIYQTPRYLVIGTGKKITLECSQTMGHDKMYWYQQDPGMELHLIHYSYGVNSTEKGDLSSESTVSRIRTEHFPLTLESARPSHTSQYLCASSDPSVNTEAFFGQGTRLTVV.